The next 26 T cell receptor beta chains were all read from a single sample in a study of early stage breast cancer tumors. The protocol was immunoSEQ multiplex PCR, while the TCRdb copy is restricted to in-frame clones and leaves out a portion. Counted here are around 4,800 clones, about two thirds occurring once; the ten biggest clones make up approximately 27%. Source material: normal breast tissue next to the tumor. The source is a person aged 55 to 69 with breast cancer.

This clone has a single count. CDR3 in amino acids: CASSLQGPGGGYTF. The CDR3 DNA follows: TGTGCCAGCAGCTTGCAGGGACCAGGGGGGGGCTACACCTTC. The chain uses TRBV5-4 and TRBJ1-2; 7 positions match TRBD1. This CDR3 has 14 amino acids. The germline CDR1 and CDR2 sequences are SGHNT and YYREEE (reference sequence). V gave up 1 base and J gave up 8 bases; unmatched junction bases: 8.

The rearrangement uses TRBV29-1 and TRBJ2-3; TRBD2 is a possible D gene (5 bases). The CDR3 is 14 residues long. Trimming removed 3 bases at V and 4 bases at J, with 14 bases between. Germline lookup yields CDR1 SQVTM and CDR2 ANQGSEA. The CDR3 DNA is TGCAGCGTTGAGCCTCTAGCAGGCTCAGATACGCAGTATTTT. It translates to CSVEPLAGSDTQYF.

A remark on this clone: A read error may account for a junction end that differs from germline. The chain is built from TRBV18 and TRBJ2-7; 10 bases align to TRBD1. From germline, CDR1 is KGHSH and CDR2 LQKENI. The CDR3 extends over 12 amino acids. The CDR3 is CASSQRDGTGDF. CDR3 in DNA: TGTGCCAGCTCGCAAAGGGACGGGACAGGGGACTTC.

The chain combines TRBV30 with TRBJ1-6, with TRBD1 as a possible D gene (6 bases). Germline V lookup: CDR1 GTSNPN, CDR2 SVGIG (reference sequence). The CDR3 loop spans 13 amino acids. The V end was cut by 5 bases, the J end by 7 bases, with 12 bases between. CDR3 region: CAWEWGPNSPLHF. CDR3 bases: TGTGCCTGGGAGTGGGGGCCCAATTCACCCCTCCACTTT.

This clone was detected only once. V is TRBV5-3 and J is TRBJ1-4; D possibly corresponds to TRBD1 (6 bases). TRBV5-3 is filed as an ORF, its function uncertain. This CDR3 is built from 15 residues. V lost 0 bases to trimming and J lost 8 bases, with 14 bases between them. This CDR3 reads CARSLVGGPKEKLFF. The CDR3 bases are TGTGCCAGAAGCTTGGTCGGGGGCCCGAAGGAAAAACTGTTTTTT.

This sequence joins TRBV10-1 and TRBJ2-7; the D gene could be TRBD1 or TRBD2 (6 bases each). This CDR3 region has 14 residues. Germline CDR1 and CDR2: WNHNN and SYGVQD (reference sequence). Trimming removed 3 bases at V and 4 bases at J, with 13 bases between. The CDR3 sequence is CASSDGGTNYEQYF. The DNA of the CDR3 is TGCGCCAGCAGTGATGGGGGGACAAATTACGAGCAGTACTTC.

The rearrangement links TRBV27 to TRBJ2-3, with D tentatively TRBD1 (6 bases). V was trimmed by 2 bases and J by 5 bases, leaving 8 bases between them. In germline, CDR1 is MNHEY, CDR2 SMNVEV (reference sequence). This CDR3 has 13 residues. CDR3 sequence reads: CASSLGRGDTQYF. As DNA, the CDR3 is TGTGCCAGCAGTTTAGGCAGGGGAGATACGCAGTATTTT.

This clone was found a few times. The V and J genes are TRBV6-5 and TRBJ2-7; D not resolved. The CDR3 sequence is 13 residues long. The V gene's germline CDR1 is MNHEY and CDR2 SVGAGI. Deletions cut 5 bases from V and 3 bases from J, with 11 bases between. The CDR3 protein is CASSDFGHYEQYF. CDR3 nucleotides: TGTGCCAGCAGTGACTTCGGGCACTACGAGCAGTACTTC.

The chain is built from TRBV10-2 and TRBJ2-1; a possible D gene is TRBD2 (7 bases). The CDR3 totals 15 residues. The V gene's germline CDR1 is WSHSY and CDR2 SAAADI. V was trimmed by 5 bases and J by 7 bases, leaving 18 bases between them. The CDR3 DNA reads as TGCGCCAGCAGTCCTCCGGGGGGCGCAGTAAATGAGCAGTTCTTC. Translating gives CASSPPGGAVNEQFF.

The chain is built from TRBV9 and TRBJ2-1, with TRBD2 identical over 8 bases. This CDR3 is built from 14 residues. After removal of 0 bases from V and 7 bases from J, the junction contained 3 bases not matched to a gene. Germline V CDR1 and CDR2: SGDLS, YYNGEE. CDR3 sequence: CASSVAGGPNEQFF. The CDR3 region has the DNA TGTGCCAGCAGCGTAGCGGGGGGGCCGAATGAGCAGTTCTTC.

In DNA, the CDR3 is TGCGCCAGCAGCTCCGGACAGGGGGTTTATGGCTACACCTTC. It yields the protein CASSSGQGVYGYTF. The chain uses TRBV5-1 and TRBJ1-2; 10 bases match TRBD1. The CDR3 covers 14 residues. CDR1 SGHRS and CDR2 YFSETQ come from the germline V gene. The junction had 4 bases not matched to a gene; V was cut back by 3 bases and J by 5 bases.

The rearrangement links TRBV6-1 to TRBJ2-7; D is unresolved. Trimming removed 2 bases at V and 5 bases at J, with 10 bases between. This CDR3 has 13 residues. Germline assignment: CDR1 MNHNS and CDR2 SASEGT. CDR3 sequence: CASSEQAANEQYF. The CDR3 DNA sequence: TGTGCCAGCAGTGAACAGGCCGCGAACGAGCAGTACTTC.

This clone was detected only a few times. Here the CDR3 DNA reads TGTGCCAGCAGTTACGCTCCCTTCATGAACACTGAAGCTTTCTTT. It translates to CASSYAPFMNTEAFF. The chain couples TRBV6-9 to TRBJ1-1; no definite D call. Germline V CDR1 and CDR2: MNHGY, SVAAGI. The V end was cut by 3 bases, the J end by 0 bases, with 11 bases between. The CDR3 has 15 amino acids.

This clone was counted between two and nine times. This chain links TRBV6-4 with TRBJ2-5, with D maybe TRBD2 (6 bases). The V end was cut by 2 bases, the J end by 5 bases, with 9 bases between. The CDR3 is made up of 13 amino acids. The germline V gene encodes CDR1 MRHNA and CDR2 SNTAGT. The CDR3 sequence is CASSDLGRETQYF. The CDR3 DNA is TGTGCCAGCAGTGACCTGGGGAGGGAGACCCAGTACTTC.

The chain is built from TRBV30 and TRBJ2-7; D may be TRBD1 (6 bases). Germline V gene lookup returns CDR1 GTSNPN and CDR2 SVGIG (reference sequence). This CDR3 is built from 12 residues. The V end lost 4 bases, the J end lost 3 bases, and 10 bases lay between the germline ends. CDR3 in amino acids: CAWKTGIYEQYF. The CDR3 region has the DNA TGTGCCTGGAAGACAGGTATCTACGAGCAGTACTTC.

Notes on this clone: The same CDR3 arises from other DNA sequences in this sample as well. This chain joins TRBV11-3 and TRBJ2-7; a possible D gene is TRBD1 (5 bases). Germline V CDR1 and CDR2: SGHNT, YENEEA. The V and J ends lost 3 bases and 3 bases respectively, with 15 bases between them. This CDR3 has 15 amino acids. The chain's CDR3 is CASSFGVQGSYEQYF. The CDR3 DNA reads TGTGCCAGCAGCTTCGGTGTGCAGGGAAGCTACGAGCAGTACTTC.

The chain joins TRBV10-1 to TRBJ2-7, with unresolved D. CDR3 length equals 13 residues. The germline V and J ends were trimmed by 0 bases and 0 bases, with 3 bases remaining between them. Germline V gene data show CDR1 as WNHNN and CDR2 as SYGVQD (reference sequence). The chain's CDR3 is CASSESSSYEQYF. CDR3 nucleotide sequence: TGCGCCAGCAGTGAGTCGAGCTCCTACGAGCAGTACTTC.

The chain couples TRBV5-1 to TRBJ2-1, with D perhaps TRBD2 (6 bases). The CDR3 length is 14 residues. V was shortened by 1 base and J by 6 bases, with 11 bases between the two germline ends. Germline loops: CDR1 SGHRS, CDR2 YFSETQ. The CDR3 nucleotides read TGCGCCAGCAGCTTGCCGACTAGTGTCAATGAGCAGTTCTTC. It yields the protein CASSLPTSVNEQFF.

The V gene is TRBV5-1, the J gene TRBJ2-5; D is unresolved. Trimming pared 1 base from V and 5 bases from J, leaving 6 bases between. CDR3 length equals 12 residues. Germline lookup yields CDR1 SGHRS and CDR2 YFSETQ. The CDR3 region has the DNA TGCGCCAGCAGCTTGACGCGCGAGACCCAGTACTTC. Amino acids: CASSLTRETQYF. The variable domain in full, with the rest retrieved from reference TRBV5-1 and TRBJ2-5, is KAGVTQTPRYLIKTRGQQVTLSCSPISGHRSVSWYQQTPGQGLQFLFEYFSETQRNKGNFPGRFSGRQFSNSRSEMNVSTLELGDSALYLCASSLTRETQYFGPGTRLLVL.

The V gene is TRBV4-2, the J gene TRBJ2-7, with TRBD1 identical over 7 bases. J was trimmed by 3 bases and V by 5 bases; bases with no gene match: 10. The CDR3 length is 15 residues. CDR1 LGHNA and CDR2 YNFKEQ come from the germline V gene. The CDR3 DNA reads TGTGCCAGCAGCTTTGAGGGACAGATCCTCTACGAGCAGTACTTC. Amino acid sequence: CASSFEGQILYEQYF.

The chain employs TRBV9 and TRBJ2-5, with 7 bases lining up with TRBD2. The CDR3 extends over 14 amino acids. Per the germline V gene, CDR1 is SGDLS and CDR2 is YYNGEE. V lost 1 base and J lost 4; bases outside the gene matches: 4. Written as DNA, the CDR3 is TGTGCCAGCAGCGTACTGGGGGGGGTAGAGACCCAGTACTTC. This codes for CASSVLGGVETQYF. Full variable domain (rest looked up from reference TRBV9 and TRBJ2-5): DSGVTQTPKHLITATGQRVTLRCSPRSGDLSVYWYQQSLDQGLQFLIQYYNGEERAKGNILERFSAQQFPDLHSELNLSSLELGDSALYFCASSVLGGVETQYFGPGTRLLVL.

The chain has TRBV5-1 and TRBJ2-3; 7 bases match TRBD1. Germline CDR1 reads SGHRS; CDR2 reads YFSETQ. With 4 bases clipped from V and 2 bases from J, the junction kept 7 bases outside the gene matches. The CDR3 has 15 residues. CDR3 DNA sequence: TGCGCCAGCAGCGAATCGGGACAGCCCACAGATACGCAGTATTTT. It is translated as CASSESGQPTDTQYF.

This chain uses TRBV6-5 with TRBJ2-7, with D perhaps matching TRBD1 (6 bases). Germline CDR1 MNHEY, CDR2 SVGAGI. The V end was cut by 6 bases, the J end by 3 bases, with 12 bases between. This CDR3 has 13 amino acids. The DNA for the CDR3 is TGTGCCAGCAGGGACAGACAGTTCTACGAGCAGTACTTC. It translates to CASRDRQFYEQYF.

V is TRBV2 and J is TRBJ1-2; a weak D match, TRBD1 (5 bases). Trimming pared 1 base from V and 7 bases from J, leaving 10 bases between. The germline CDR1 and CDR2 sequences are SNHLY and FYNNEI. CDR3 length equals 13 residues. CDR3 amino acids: CASSEGAGLGYTF. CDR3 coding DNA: TGTGCCAGCAGTGAAGGGGCAGGGCTTGGCTACACCTTC.

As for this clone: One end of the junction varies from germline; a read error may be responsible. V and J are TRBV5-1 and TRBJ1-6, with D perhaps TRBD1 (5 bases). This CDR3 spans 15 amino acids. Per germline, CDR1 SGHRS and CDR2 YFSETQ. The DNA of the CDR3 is TGTGCCAGCAGCTTGGGGGACCGAAATAATTCACCCCTCCACTTT. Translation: CASSLGDRNNSPLHF. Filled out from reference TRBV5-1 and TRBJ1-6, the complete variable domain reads KAGVTQTPRYLIKTRGQQVTLSCSPISGHRSVSWYQQTPGQGLQFLFEYFSETQRNKGNFPGRFSGRQFSNSRSEMNVSTLELGDSALYLCASSLGDRNNSPLHFGNGTRLTVT.

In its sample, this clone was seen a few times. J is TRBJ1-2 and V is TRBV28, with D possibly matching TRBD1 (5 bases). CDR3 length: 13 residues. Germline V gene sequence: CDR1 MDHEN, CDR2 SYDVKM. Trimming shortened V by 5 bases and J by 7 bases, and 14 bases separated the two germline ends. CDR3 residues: CASSLSGTPGYTF. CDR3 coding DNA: TGTGCCAGCAGTCTCTCCGGGACCCCTGGCTACACCTTC.